This TCR beta chain was identified during a study of T-cell reconstitution after alpha-beta-depleted transplantation in children. The germline V gene has CDR1 SEHNR and CDR2 FQNEAQ (reference sequence). V dropped 0 bases and J dropped 4 bases, with 9 bases sitting between them. The CDR3 is 14 amino acids. This clonotype occurred a few times. The antigen is not known. Findings and caveats of the study: After one year, T-cell counts and TCRbeta diversity mostly came from new T cells. Diversity of TCRbeta at day 60 was high in some patients, arising from surviving recipient T cells and thymic progenitors. Several hundred expanded graft clones reportedly were the source of alpha-beta T cells about two months after transplant.

For TCRbeta, the library was prepared with unique molecular identifiers. TCRdb itself ran the PCR reads through MiXCR, one entry per CDR3 protein. The sample lists almost 600,000 distinct CDR3 sequences; roughly 30% were seen once. Specimen: PBMCs, collected before TCRalphabeta/CD19-depleted stem cell transplant. The sequence was obtained from a boy in the first two years of life with Wiskott-Aldrich syndrome, due to receive a stem cell transplant. This sequence joins TRBV7-9 and TRBJ1-2; D gene unclear. The CDR3 nucleotides are TGTGCCAGCAGCTTAGCGTCAGGAGTCTATGGCTACACCTTC. Translation: CASSLASGVYGYTF.